Listed below are T cell receptor beta chains from one sample, sequenced in a study of CD8 T cells in ankylosing spondylitis. TCRdb re-derived calls from the 5' RACE reads in MiXCR, one entry per CDR3 protein. The sample comprises 250,000 to 400,000 distinct CDR3 sequences, approximately 10% of which are singletons, and roughly 9.2% rests with the top ten. Sequences were obtained from blood, either unsorted or a sorted T cell fraction (not recorded which). These receptors came from a female donor with ankylosing spondylitis or in good health (not recorded which). Each CDR3 is given with its conserved first and last residue. D genes are given only for firm matches. Part of the rows lack a size; the others show once, few, many or a class for expanded clones.

d_call,v_call,clone_size,j_call,cdr3_aa,cdr3_nt
-,TRBV20-1,few,TRBJ1-1,CSARGLGHRNTEAFF,TGCAGTGCTAGAGGTTTGGGACACCGGAACACTGAAGCTTTCTTT
TRBD2,TRBV20-1,few,TRBJ2-5,CSARTTSGYQETQYF,TGCAGTGCTAGAACGACTAGCGGGTATCAAGAGACCCAGTACTTC
-,TRBV7-2,-,TRBJ2-5,CASSLAGASGETQYF,TGTGCCAGCAGCTTAGCGGGGGCTAGCGGTGAGACCCAGTACTTC
-,TRBV15,-,TRBJ1-1,CATSRYMTGVDTEAFF,TGTGCCACCAGCAGATACATGACAGGCGTGGACACTGAAGCTTTCTTT
-,TRBV18,-,TRBJ1-4,CASSPPEGKLFF,TGTGCCAGCTCACCACCGGAAGGAAAACTGTTTTTT
-,TRBV9,many,TRBJ1-3,CASSVEVQVPIYF,TGTGCCAGCAGCGTAGAGGTGCAGGTCCCCATATATTTT
TRBD2,TRBV7-2,many,TRBJ2-4,CASSGWRGLAGGRGLAKNIQYF,TGTGCCAGCAGCGGCTGGCGTGGACTAGCGGGAGGCCGGGGGCTAGCCAAAAACATTCAGTACTTC
-,TRBV24-1,-,TRBJ2-7,CATSLGGVGPKEQYF,TGTGCCACCAGCCTCGGGGGCGTCGGGCCTAAAGAGCAGTACTTC
-,TRBV20-1,many,TRBJ1-6,CSAYPVSSYNSPLHF,TGCAGTGCCTACCCTGTAAGCTCCTATAATTCACCCCTCCACTTT
TRBD1,TRBV4-1,few,TRBJ2-7,CASSQVEGQVYEQYF,TGCGCCAGCAGCCAAGTTGAAGGACAGGTCTACGAGCAGTACTTC
TRBD2,TRBV10-2,many,TRBJ2-3,CASSRTSGLTDTQYF,TGCGCCAGCAGTCGGACTAGCGGTCTCACAGATACGCAGTATTTT
-,TRBV4-2,many,TRBJ1-1,CASSRYRMNTEAFF,TGTGCCAGCAGCCGCTACCGGATGAACACTGAAGCTTTCTTT
-,TRBV5-1,-,TRBJ2-5,CASSLARGAARPETQYF,TGCGCCAGCAGCTTGGCCCGAGGGGCCGCTCGACCGGAGACCCAGTACTTC
-,TRBV28,many,TRBJ2-4,CASSSGGAKNIQYF,TGTGCCAGCAGCTCAGGGGGGGCCAAAAACATTCAGTACTTC
-,TRBV29-1,few,TRBJ2-6,CSVEDSRAGANVLTF,TGCAGCGTTGAAGACAGCAGGGCCGGGGCCAACGTCCTGACTTTC
-,TRBV5-1,many,TRBJ1-3,CASSSIGAGSGNTIYF,TGCGCCAGCAGCTCAATCGGGGCAGGCTCGGGAAACACCATATATTTT
TRBD1,TRBV7-2,many,TRBJ1-5,CASSEDRFRPQHF,TGTGCCAGCAGCGAGGACAGGTTCAGGCCCCAGCATTTT
-,TRBV28,many,TRBJ2-7,CASSLGGKSYEQYF,TGTGCCAGCAGTTTGGGCGGGAAATCCTACGAGCAGTACTTC
-,TRBV28,many,TRBJ2-5,CASSLGGGGQETQYF,TGTGCCAGCAGTTTAGGGGGCGGGGGTCAAGAGACCCAGTACTTC
TRBD2,TRBV14,few,TRBJ2-7,CASSQRTGTSGRTYEQYF,TGTGCCAGCAGCCAGAGGACCGGGACTAGCGGGAGGACCTACGAGCAGTACTTC
-,TRBV29-1,many,TRBJ1-5,CSVGGANQPQHF,TGCAGCGTTGGAGGGGCCAATCAGCCCCAGCATTTT
-,TRBV3-1,-,TRBJ2-3,CASSQVPKTDTQYF,TGTGCCAGCAGCCAAGTACCCAAAACAGATACGCAGTATTTT
TRBD2,TRBV7-2,many,TRBJ2-3,CASSRGTSGSTDTQYF,TGTGCCAGCAGCCGAGGGACTAGCGGGAGTACAGATACGCAGTATTTT
-,TRBV5-1,many,TRBJ1-2,CASSLEGRTNYGYTF,TGCGCCAGCAGCTTGGAGGGCCGCACTAACTATGGCTACACCTTC